These T cell receptor beta chains were read from a single sample in a study of blood T cell repertoires in COVID-19. Clones were read by immunoSEQ multiplex PCR, and TCRdb kept only the in-frame ones, dropping some. The sample holds around 200,000 clones, around 87% seen once. Material: peripheral blood. The receptors derive from a middle-aged man with active or convalescent COVID-19. Each CDR3 is given without its conserved first and last residue. Each record gives: V gene, J gene, CDR3 protein.

>TRBV19|TRBJ2-6
ASSTYGTGSSGANVLT
>TRBV6-1|TRBJ1-2
ASSEPKGARGYT
>TRBV10-2|TRBJ2-7
AVRENQGRIEQY
>TRBV19|TRBJ2-5
APGLAGGRRLTQY
>TRBV2|TRBJ2-7
ASRQGQGAHYEQY
>TRBV19|TRBJ2-3
ASSLLAGPGPDTQY
>TRBV4-1|TRBJ1-5
ASSLREGTGKVIYSNQPQH
>TRBV24-1|TRBJ1-1
ATRGAMNTEAF
>TRBV3-1/TRBV3-2|TRBJ2-6
ASSHHRKGRGESGANVLT
>TRBV10-3|TRBJ2-2
AISEVSSGNTGELF
>TRBV6-5|TRBJ2-1
ASISSGGYLEQF